This T cell receptor beta chain originates from a study of radiotherapy plus CTLA-4 blockade in lung cancer. On the study more broadly: Objective responses were documented in around a sixth of patients, with disease control in approximately 31%. Study conclusions and caveats: In blood, TCR clones derived from the tumor expanded after radiotherapy plus ipilimumab.

To note about this clone: The antigen is undetermined.

Germline loops: CDR1 MNHNS, CDR2 SASEGT. This CDR3 is 13 amino acids long. Chemo-refractory metastatic non-small-cell lung cancer patients underwent focal radiation alongside CTLA-4 blockade with ipilimumab. Libraries were prepared by immunoSEQ multiplex PCR; TCRdb keeps only in-frame clonotypes and omits some of them. The sample consists of some 43,000 clones, 82% of them appearing once. Specimen: peripheral blood, collected from a patient treated with radiotherapy plus ipilimumab. V and J are TRBV6-1 and TRBJ2-5; D gene ambiguous. The end of the DNA fits TRBJ2-7 better, so the J call may be wrong. This receptor was taken from a human donor with non-small cell lung cancer who had stable disease on radiotherapy plus ipilimumab. The CDR3 is CASSVTQDYEQYF. The CDR3 nucleotides read TGTGCCAGCAGTGTGACGCAGGATTACGAGCAGTACTTC.